The 27 T cell receptor beta chains reported below all come from one sample, sequenced in a study of Ad26.COV2.S vaccination and SARS-CoV-2 variants. Treatment specified: 15 to 20 received Ad26.COV2.S at low or high dose, single or two shots; about 5 received placebo; per-sample allocation not given. Samples analyzed were those drawn on day 63 after the first vaccine or placebo injection. Generated by immunoSEQ multiplex PCR, the TCRdb table keeps only in-frame clones and is missing some. Of 250,000 to 300,000 clones listed, around 87% were seen once; the top ten hold about 3.5%. The sequences come from peripheral blood, collected in a trial of Ad26.COV2.S vaccine versus placebo. The receptors were gathered from a person aged 18-65 years who received the Ad26.COV2.S COVID-19 vaccine or a placebo.

The chain recombines TRBV20-1 with TRBJ2-7, with TRBD2 as a possible D gene (6 bases). CDR3 size: 11 residues. Germline V gives CDR1 DFQATT, CDR2 SNEGSKA (reference sequence). V lost 4 bases, J lost 3 bases, and 7 bases lay in between. CDR3 bases: TGCAGTGCTACGGGAGACTACGAGCAGTACTTC. Protein sequence: CSATGDYEQYF.

The V call is TRBV28, the J call TRBJ1-1, with D unresolved. Germline lookup yields CDR1 MDHEN and CDR2 SYDVKM. V dropped 8 bases and J dropped 3 bases, with 16 bases sitting between them. The CDR3 has 14 amino acids. For the CDR3, the DNA is TGTGCCAGCTACACACCCATTAGGTACACTGAAGCTTTCTTT. It is translated as CASYTPIRYTEAFF.

This chain uses TRBV18 with TRBJ1-1; D is uncertain. The V end lost 0 bases, the J end lost 4 bases, and 15 bases lay between the germline ends. Germline assignment: CDR1 KGHSH and CDR2 LQKENI. This CDR3 has 16 residues. This CDR3 reads CASSPPARVGGTEAFF. The CDR3, as DNA: TGTGCCAGCTCACCACCCGCGCGGGTAGGTGGCACTGAAGCTTTCTTT.

J is TRBJ1-1 and V is TRBV7-7, with D maybe TRBD1 (5 bases). The CDR3 runs 13 residues. V lost 5 bases and J lost 1, with 8 bases in between. The germline CDR1 and CDR2 sequences are SSHAT and FNYEAQ (reference sequence). The CDR3 here is CASSLDRNTEAFF. CDR3 nucleotides: TGTGCCAGCAGCCTTGACAGGAACACTGAAGCTTTCTTT.

The CDR3 is CASSRSGGNSYEQYF. The CDR3 DNA sequence: TGTGCCAGCAGTAGAAGCGGGGGGAACTCCTACGAGCAGTACTTC. This chain links TRBV25-1 with TRBJ2-7, with 9 bases fitting TRBD2. V lost 5 bases to trimming and J lost 0 bases; unmatched junction nucleotides: 5. The CDR3 spans 15 residues. CDR1 is MGHDK, CDR2 SYGVNS, per germline.

The chain joins TRBV9 to TRBJ2-7; 8 nucleotides match TRBD1. Germline V gene data show CDR1 as SGDLS and CDR2 as YYNGEE. The length of the CDR3 is 15 residues. V shed 3 bases, J shed 2 bases, and the junction held 7 bases outside the gene matches. The CDR3 coding sequence is TGTGCCAGCAGCGCCGGGACAGGCGTTACCTACGAGCAGTACTTC. Translating gives CASSAGTGVTYEQYF.

The chain uses TRBV27 and TRBJ2-7; D might be TRBD1 (6 bases). This CDR3 is built from 15 residues. The germline CDR1 and CDR2 sequences are MNHEY and SMNVEV (reference sequence). V gave up 8 bases and J gave up 0 bases, with 17 bases separating them. CDR3 loop: CASRVPGVSSYEQYF. CDR3 DNA: TGTGCCAGCCGAGTTCCAGGGGTTAGCTCCTACGAGCAGTACTTC.

This clone appeared a few times. Relative to the germline gene, one junction end is altered; a read error may explain this. The chain couples TRBV7-7 to TRBJ2-1; 11 nucleotides agree with TRBD2. This CDR3 has 16 residues. Looked up from germline, CDR1 is SSHAT and CDR2 is FNYEAQ (reference sequence). Here the CDR3 reads CASSPISGGADNEQFF. CDR3 nucleotides: TGTGCTAGCAGCCCCATTAGCGGGGGGGCCGACAATGAGCAGTTCTTC.

This chain connects TRBV12-2 to TRBJ2-7; the D call of TRBD2 is as the table states it, not checked on the DNA. TRBV12-2 corresponds to a pseudogene. This CDR3 spans 18 amino acids. Here the CDR3 reads CASRLTTSGRQTSYEQYF. The CDR3 DNA follows: TGTGCAAGTCGCTTGACGACTAGCGGGAGGCAAACCTCCTACGAGCAGTACTTC.

This clone was detected only once. J is TRBJ2-1 and V is TRBV2; D is unresolved. Per the germline V gene, CDR1 is SNHLY and CDR2 is FYNNEI. This CDR3 is 15 amino acids long. The V gene lost 8 bases and the J gene lost 2 bases, with 16 bases spanning the gap. The DNA of the CDR3 is TGTGCCAGCCGGGCGGACCCTGTTCCCTACAATGAGCAGTTCTTC. Translating gives CASRADPVPYNEQFF.

The rearrangement uses TRBV28 and TRBJ1-4; D not certain. Germline V gene lookup returns CDR1 MDHEN and CDR2 SYDVKM. With 1 base removed from V and 3 bases from J, the gap between germline ends came to 3 bases. This CDR3 has 13 amino acids. CDR3 amino acids: CASSLYPNEKLFF. The CDR3, as DNA: TGTGCCAGCAGTTTATACCCTAATGAAAAACTGTTTTTT.

The chain is built from TRBV30 and TRBJ2-3; TRBD2 is a possible D gene (7 bases). Germline V gives CDR1 GTSNPN, CDR2 SVGIG (reference sequence). Trimming left V 4 bases short and J 4 bases short, with 18 bases between. The CDR3 is 15 amino acids. Written as DNA, the CDR3 is TGTGCCTGGACTCTTGGGGGGGGGCGATCAGATACGCAGTATTTT. This encodes CAWTLGGGRSDTQYF.

In its sample, this clone was seen a few times. The chain has TRBV6-2 or TRBV6-3 and TRBJ2-2, with D perhaps TRBD2 (6 bases). V dropped 2 bases and J dropped 1 base, with 8 bases sitting between them. The CDR3 has 15 residues. Germline V gene data show CDR1 as MNHEY and CDR2 as SVGEGT. The CDR3 loop is CASSYPGLNTGELFF. The CDR3 nucleotides are TGTGCCAGCAGTTACCCGGGACTGAACACCGGGGAGCTGTTTTTT.

This clone has only a few counts. The chain recombines TRBV19 with TRBJ1-1; D call uncertain. The CDR3 runs 15 residues. Deletions cut 4 bases from V and 0 bases from J, with 12 bases between. Germline loops: CDR1 LNHDA, CDR2 SQIVND (reference sequence). The CDR3 loop is CASSTSGSLNTEAFF. The CDR3 coding sequence is TGTGCCAGTAGTACCTCTGGGTCCTTGAACACTGAAGCTTTCTTT.

The chain has TRBV7-2 and TRBJ2-2; 10 nucleotides line up with TRBD2. CDR1 and CDR2 from the germline V gene are SGHTA and FQGNSA. V gave up 5 bases and J gave up 6 bases; unmatched junction bases: 6. CDR3 length equals 15 residues. In DNA form, the CDR3 reads TGTGCCAGCAGCCCCCAACTAGCGGGGTCCGGGGAGCTGTTTTTT. As protein: CASSPQLAGSGELFF.

The V gene is TRBV7-2, the J gene TRBJ2-7; 7 bases line up with TRBD1. CDR1 and CDR2 (germline): SGHTA, FQGNSA. CDR3 size: 13 residues. The V and J ends lost 4 bases and 4 bases, in that order; junction bases with no gene match: 4. In DNA form, the CDR3 reads TGTGCCAGCAGCTCGACAGGGATGTACGAGCAGTACTTC. Amino acid sequence: CASSSTGMYEQYF.

The chain joins TRBV4-1 to TRBJ1-1; unclear D gene. The CDR3 is 17 amino acids. V dropped 1 base and J dropped 0 bases, with 15 bases sitting between them. The germline V gene encodes CDR1 MGHRA and CDR2 YSYEKL. The CDR3 DNA follows: TGCGCCAGCAGCCAAGGCAAGGGTTTTTCCATGAACACTGAAGCTTTCTTT. Its protein product is CASSQGKGFSMNTEAFF.

This chain joins TRBV7-9 and TRBJ1-2, with D maybe TRBD1 (5 bases). The CDR3 is 13 amino acids. Germline V gene lookup returns CDR1 SEHNR and CDR2 FQNEAQ (reference sequence). Trimming cost V 4 bases and J 5 bases, with 11 bases left between them. CDR3 DNA sequence: TGTGCCAGCAGCTCCCCAGGGAAATATGGCTACACCTTC. It codes for CASSSPGKYGYTF.

V usage is TRBV7-9 and J usage is TRBJ2-3; D possibly corresponds to TRBD2 (5 bases). CDR1 is SEHNR, CDR2 FQNEAQ, per germline (reference sequence). The CDR3 is 15 amino acids. Between the trimmed V and J ends, which lost 2 bases and 1 base, there was a span of 10 bases. The CDR3 nucleotides read TGTGCCAGCAGCTTAAGTCTAGCAGGCACAGATACGCAGTATTTT. Its translation: CASSLSLAGTDTQYF.

The V gene is TRBV30, the J gene TRBJ1-2, with no clear D. The V end was cut by 0 bases, the J end by 7 bases, with 12 bases between. The CDR3 runs to 13 residues. In germline, CDR1 is GTSNPN, CDR2 SVGIG (reference sequence). DNA of the CDR3: TGTGCCTGGAGTGTACATAGGGAAGCTGGCTACACCTTC. Protein product: CAWSVHREAGYTF.

This sequence joins TRBV5-8 and TRBJ2-7, with TRBD1 matching over 9 bases. This CDR3 region has 15 residues. V was clipped by 0 bases and J by 5 bases; unmatched bases: 6. CDR1 is SGHTS, CDR2 YDEGEE, per germline. CDR3 protein: CASSLAGTGKNEQYF. The CDR3 region has the DNA TGTGCCAGCAGCTTGGCCGGGACAGGGAAGAACGAGCAGTACTTC.

A few counts support this clone. The J gene is TRBJ2-2, the V gene TRBV6-5; possibly TRBD1 or TRBD2 for D (5 bases each). Germline values: CDR1 MNHEY, CDR2 SVGAGI. V was shortened by 8 bases and J by 0 bases, with 7 bases between the two germline ends. CDR3 length: 13 amino acids. This CDR3 is CASGDPNTGELFF. CDR3 coding DNA: TGTGCCAGCGGGGACCCGAACACCGGGGAGCTGTTTTTT.

J is TRBJ2-3 and V is TRBV6-4; 8 nucleotides align to TRBD1. From germline, CDR1 is MRHNA and CDR2 SNTAGT. The V gene end was trimmed by 0 bases and the J gene end by 6 bases; junction bases not matched to a gene: 2. The CDR3 runs 14 residues. CDR3 sequence: CASSDSAGGDTQYF. For the CDR3, the DNA is TGTGCCAGCAGTGACTCGGCAGGGGGCGATACGCAGTATTTT.

The chain combines TRBV29-1 with TRBJ2-3; perhaps D is TRBD1 or TRBD2 (6 bases each). The CDR3 totals 12 residues. Per germline, CDR1 SQVTM and CDR2 ANQGSEA. Deletions cut 7 bases from V and 4 bases from J, with 12 bases between. Here the CDR3 reads CSESGASDTQYF. CDR3 sequence (DNA): TGCAGCGAGTCGGGGGCGTCAGATACGCAGTATTTT.

This chain links TRBV27 with TRBJ2-5; 11 bases fit TRBD1. The CDR3 sequence is 19 residues long. V lost 0 bases, J lost 1 base, and 10 bases stayed unmatched. The germline gives CDR1 MNHEY, CDR2 SMNVEV (reference sequence). The CDR3 bases are TGTGCCAGCAGTTTATCCCCTTTTGGGACAGGGGGGACCCAAGAGACCCAGTACTTC. Amino acids: CASSLSPFGTGGTQETQYF.

This clone has just a few counts. The genes are TRBV12-5 and TRBJ2-3, with D possibly matching TRBD2 (5 bases). This CDR3 comprises 14 residues. Germline lookup yields CDR1 LGHNT and CDR2 FRNRAP. Deletions cut 4 bases from V and 3 bases from J, with 11 bases between. The CDR3: CASGYGSPTDTQYF. CDR3 DNA: TGTGCTAGTGGTTATGGGAGTCCGACAGATACGCAGTATTTT.

The V call is TRBV28, the J call TRBJ1-3, with D maybe TRBD1 (6 bases). The V end was cut by 6 bases, the J end by 1 base, with 13 bases between. The CDR3 is 15 amino acids. CDR1 is MDHEN and CDR2 is SYDVKM in the germline V gene. CDR3 nucleotide sequence: TGTGCCAGCAGACCTACAGGGAATTCTGGAAACACCATATATTTT. Translating it yields CASRPTGNSGNTIYF.